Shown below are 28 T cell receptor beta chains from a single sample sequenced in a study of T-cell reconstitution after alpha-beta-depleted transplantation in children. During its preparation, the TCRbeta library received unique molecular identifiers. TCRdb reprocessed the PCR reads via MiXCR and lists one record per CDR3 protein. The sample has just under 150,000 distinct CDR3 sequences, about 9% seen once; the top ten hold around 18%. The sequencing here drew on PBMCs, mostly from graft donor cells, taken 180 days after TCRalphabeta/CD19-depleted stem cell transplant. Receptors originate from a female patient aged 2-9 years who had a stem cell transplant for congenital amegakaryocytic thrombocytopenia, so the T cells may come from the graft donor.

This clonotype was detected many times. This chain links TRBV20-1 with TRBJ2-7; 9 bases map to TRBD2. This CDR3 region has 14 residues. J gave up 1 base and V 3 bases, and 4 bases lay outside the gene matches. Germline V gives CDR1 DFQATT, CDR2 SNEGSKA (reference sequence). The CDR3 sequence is CSASLAGESYEQYF. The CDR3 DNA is TGCAGTGCTAGTTTAGCGGGAGAATCCTACGAGCAGTACTTC.

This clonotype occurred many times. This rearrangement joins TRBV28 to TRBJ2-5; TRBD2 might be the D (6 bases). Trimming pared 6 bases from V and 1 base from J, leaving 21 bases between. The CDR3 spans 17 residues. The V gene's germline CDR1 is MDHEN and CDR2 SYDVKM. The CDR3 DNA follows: TGTGCCAGCAGCCAGCCATGGGGGGACCAGCTCCAAGAGACCCAGTACTTC. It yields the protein CASSQPWGDQLQETQYF.

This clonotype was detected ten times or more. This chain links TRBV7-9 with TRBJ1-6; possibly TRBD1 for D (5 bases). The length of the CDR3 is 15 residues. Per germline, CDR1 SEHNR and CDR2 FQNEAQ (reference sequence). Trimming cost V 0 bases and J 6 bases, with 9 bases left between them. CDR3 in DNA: TGTGCCAGCAGCTTAGCGGGGGTCCGTAATTCACCCCTCCACTTT. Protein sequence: CASSLAGVRNSPLHF.

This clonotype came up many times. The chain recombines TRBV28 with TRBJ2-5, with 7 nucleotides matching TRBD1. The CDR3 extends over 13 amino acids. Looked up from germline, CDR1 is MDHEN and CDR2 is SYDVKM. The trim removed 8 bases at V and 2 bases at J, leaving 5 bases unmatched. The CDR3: CASRPGGQETQYF. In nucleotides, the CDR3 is TGTGCCAGCCGGCCAGGGGGTCAAGAGACCCAGTACTTC.

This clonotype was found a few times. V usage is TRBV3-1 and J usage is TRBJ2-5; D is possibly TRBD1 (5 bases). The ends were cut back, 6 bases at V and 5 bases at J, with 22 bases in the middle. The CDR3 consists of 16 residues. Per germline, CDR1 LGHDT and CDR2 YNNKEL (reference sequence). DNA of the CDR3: TGTGCCAGCAGTCCCTCCTCGACAGCCCCATGGGAGACCCAGTACTTC. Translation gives CASSPSSTAPWETQYF.

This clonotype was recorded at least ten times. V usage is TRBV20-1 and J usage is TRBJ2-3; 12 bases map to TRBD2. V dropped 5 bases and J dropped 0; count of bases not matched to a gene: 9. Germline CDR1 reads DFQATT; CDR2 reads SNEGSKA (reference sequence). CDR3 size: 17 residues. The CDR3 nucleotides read TGCAGTGCTGAAGGAGGGCTAGCGGGAGGGAGCACAGATACGCAGTATTTT. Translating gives CSAEGGLAGGSTDTQYF.

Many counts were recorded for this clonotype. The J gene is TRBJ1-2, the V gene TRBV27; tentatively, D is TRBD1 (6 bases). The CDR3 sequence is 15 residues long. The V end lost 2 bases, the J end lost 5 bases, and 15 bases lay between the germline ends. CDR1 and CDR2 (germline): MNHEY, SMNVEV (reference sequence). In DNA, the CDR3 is TGTGCCAGCAGTTTAACCCGGACAGTAATGTATGGCTACACCTTC. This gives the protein CASSLTRTVMYGYTF.

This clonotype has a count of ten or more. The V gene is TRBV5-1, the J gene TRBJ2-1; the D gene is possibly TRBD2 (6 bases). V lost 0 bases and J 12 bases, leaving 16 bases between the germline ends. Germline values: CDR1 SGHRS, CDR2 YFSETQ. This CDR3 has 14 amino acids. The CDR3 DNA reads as TGCGCCAGCAGCTTGGAGGCGTCGGGGGACCCGCAGTTCTTC. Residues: CASSLEASGDPQFF.

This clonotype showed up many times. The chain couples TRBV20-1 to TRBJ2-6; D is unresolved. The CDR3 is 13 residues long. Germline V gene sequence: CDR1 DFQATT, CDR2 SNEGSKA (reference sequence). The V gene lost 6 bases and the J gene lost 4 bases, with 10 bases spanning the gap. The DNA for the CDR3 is TGCAGTGCCCGACGGTGGGGGGCCAACGTCCTGACTTTC. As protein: CSARRWGANVLTF.

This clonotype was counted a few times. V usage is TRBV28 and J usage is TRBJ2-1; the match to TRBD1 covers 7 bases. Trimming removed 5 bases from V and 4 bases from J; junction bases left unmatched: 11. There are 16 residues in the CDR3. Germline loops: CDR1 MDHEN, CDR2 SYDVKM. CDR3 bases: TGTGCCAGCAGTCCCGGGACAGCCCTGGGGTACAATGAGCAGTTCTTC. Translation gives CASSPGTALGYNEQFF.

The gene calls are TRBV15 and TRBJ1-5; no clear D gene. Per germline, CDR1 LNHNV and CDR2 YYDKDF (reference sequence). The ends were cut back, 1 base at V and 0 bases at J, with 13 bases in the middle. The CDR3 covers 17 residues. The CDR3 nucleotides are TGTGCCACCAGCAGAGCGGGCAGCCAGTATAGCAATCAGCCCCAGCATTTT. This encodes CATSRAGSQYSNQPQHF.

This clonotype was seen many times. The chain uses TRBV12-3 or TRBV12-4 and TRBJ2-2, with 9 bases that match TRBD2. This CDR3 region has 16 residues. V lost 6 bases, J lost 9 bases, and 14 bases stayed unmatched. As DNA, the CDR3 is TGTGCCAGCAGAGATAGCGGGGGCTGGCGGGACTGGGAGCTGTTTTTT. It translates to CASRDSGGWRDWELFF.

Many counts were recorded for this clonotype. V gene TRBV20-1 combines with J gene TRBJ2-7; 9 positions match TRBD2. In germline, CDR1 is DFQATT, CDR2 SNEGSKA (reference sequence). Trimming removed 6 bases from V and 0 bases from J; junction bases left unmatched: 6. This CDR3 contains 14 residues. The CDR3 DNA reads TGCAGTGCGCCTGATAGCGGGAGCTCCTACGAGCAGTACTTC. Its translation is CSAPDSGSSYEQYF.

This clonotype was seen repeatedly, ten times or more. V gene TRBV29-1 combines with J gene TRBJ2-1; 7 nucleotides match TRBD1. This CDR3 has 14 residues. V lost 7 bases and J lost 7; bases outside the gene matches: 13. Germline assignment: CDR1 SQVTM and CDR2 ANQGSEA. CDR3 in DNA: TGCAGCGCAGACCGGGCAGGGGGTGGGAATGAGCAGTTCTTC. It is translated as CSADRAGGGNEQFF.

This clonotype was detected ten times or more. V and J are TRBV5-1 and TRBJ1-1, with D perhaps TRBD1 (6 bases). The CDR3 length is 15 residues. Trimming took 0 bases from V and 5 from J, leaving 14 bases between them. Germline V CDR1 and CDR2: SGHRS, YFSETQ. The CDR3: CASSLVRGAGTEAFF. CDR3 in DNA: TGCGCCAGCAGCTTGGTACGGGGGGCCGGTACTGAAGCTTTCTTT.

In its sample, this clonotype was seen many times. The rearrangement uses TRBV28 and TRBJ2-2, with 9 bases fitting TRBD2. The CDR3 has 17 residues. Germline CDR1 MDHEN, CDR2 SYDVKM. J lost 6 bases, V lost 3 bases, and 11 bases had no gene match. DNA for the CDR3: TGTGCCAGCAGTTTGTCGTTTAGCGGGGGCCTTCCCGGGGAGCTGTTTTTT. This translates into CASSLSFSGGLPGELFF.

The CDR3 DNA is TGTGCCAGCAGCCAACCCCAGGCCCACCAAACCAAACTGTTTTTT. It codes for CASSQPQAHQTKLFF. The V call is TRBV4-2, the J call TRBJ1-4, with D unresolved. CDR1 and CDR2 from the germline V gene are LGHNA and YNFKEQ. The CDR3 runs to 15 residues. Trimming stripped 2 bases from V and 11 bases from J, with 18 bases between.

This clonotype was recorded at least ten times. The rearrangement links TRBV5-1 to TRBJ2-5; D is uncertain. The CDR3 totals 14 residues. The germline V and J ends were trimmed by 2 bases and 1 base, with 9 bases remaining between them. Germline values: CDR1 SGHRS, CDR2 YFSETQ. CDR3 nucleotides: TGCGCCAGCAGCTTCTTGGTAGCCCAAGAGACCCAGTACTTC. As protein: CASSFLVAQETQYF.

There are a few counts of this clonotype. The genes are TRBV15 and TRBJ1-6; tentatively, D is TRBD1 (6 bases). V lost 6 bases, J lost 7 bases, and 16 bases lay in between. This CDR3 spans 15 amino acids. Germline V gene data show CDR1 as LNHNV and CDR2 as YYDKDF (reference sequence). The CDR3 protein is CATRNTGTKNSPLHF. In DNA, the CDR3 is TGTGCCACCAGAAACACCGGGACAAAAAATTCACCCCTCCACTTT.

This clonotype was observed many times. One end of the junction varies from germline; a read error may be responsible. The CDR3 protein is CASSGQGLRKQCF. In DNA form, the CDR3 reads TGTGCCAGCAGCGGACAGGGCCTACGAAAGCAGTGCTTC. The rearrangement uses TRBV28 and TRBJ2-7, with 8 bases aligning to TRBD1. The length of the CDR3 is 13 residues. CDR1 MDHEN and CDR2 SYDVKM come from the germline V gene.

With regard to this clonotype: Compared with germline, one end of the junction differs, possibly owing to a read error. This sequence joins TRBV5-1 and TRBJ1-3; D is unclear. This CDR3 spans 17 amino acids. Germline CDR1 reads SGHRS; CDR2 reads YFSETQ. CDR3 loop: CASSLATAKGPGNTKYF. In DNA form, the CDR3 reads TGCGCCAGCAGCTTGGCTACCGCAAAAGGACCTGGAAACACCAAATATTTT.

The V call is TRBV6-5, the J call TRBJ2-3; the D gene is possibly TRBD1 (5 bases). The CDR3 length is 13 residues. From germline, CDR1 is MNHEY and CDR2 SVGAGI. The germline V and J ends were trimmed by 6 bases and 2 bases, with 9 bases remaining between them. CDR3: CASRAGITDTQYF. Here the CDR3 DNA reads TGTGCCAGCAGAGCAGGGATCACAGATACGCAGTATTTT.

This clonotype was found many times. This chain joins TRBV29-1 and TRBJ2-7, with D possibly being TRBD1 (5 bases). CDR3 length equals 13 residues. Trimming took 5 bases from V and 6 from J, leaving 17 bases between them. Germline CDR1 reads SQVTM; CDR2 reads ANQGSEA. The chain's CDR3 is CSVQAFQRGEQYF. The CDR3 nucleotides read TGCAGCGTTCAGGCGTTCCAAAGGGGCGAGCAGTACTTC.

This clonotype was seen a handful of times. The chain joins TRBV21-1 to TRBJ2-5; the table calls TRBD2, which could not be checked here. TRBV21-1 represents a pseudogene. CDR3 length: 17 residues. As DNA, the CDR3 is TGTGCCAGCAGCTCTGAGGTAGGGCTAAGGGACGAAGAGACCCAGTACTTC. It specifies CASSSEVGLRDEETQYF.

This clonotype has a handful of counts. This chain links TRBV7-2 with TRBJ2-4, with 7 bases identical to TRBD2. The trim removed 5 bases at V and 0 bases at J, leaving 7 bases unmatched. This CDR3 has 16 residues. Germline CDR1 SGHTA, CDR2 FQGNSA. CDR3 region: CASSEGRGVAKNIQYF. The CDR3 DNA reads TGTGCCAGCAGCGAGGGGAGGGGAGTAGCCAAAAACATTCAGTACTTC.

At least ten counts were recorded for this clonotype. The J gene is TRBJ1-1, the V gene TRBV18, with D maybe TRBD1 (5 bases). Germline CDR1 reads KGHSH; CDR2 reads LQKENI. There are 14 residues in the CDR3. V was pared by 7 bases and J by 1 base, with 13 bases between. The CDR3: CASFQGTENTEAFF. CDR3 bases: TGTGCCAGCTTCCAAGGGACGGAGAACACTGAAGCTTTCTTT.

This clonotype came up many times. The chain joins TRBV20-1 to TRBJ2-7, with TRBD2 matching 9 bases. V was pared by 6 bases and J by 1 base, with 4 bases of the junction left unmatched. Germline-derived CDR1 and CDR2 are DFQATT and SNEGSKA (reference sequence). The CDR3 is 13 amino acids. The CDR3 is CSANSGRSYEQYF. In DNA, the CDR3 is TGCAGTGCAAATAGCGGGAGATCCTACGAGCAGTACTTC.

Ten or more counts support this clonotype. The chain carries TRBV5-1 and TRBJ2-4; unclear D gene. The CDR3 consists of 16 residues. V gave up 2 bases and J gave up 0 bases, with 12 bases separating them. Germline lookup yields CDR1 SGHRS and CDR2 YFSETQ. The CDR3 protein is CASSLAGPGAKNIQYF. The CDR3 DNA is TGCGCCAGCAGCTTAGCTGGGCCCGGAGCCAAAAACATTCAGTACTTC.